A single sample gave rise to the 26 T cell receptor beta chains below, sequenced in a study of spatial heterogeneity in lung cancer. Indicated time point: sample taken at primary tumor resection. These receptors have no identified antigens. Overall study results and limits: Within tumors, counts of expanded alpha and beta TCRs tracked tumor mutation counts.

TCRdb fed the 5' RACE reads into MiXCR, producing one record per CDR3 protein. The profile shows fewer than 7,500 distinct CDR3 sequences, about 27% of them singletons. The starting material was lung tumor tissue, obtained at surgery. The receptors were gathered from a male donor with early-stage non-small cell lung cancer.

CDR3 in amino acids: CASSRAPYEQYF. The CDR3, as DNA: TGTGCCAGCAGCAGAGCACCCTACGAGCAGTACTTC. The rearrangement uses TRBV21-1 and TRBJ2-7. TRBV21-1 is classified as a pseudogene. This CDR3 has 12 residues.

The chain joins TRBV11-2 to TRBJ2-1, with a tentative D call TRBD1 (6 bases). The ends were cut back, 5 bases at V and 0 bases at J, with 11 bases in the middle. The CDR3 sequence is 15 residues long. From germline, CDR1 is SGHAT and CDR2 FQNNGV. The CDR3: CASSRDTSSYNEQFF. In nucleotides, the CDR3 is TGTGCCAGCAGCAGGGACACCAGCTCCTACAATGAGCAGTTCTTC.

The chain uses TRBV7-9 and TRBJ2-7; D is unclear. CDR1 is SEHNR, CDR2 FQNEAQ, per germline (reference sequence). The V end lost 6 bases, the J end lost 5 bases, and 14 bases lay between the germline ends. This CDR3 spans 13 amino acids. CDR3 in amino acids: CASSPPSAHEQYF. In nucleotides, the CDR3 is TGTGCCAGCAGTCCCCCGTCGGCCCACGAGCAGTACTTC. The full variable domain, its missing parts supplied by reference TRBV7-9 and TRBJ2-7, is DTGVSQNPRHKITKRGQNVTFRCDPISEHNRLYWYRQTLGQGPEFLTYFQNEAQLEKSRLLSDRFSAERPKGSFSTLEIQRTEQGDSAMYLCASSPPSAHEQYFGPGTRLTVT.

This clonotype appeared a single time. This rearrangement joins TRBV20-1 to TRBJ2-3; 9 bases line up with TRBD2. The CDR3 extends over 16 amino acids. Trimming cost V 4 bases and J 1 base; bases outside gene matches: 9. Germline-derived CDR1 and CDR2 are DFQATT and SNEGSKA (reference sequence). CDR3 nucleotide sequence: TGCAGTGCTAAAAAGCGGGAGGTACTAGGCACAGATACGCAGTATTTT. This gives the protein CSAKKREVLGTDTQYF.

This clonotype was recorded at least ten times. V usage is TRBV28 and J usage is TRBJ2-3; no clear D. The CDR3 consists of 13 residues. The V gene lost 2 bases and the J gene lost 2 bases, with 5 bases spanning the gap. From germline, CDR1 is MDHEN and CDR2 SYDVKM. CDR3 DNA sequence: TGTGCCAGCAGTTTAGGAACCACAGATACGCAGTATTTT. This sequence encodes CASSLGTTDTQYF.

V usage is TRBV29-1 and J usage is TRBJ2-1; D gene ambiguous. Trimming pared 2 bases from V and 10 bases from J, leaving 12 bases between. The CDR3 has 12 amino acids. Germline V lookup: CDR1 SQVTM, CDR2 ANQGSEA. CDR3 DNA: TGCAGCGTTGAATTCAACTGGCGGGAGCAGTTCTTC. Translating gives CSVEFNWREQFF.

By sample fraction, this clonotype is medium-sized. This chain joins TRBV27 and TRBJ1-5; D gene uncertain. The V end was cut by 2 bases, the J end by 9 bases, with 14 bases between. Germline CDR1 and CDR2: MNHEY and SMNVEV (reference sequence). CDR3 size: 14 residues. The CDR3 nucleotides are TGTGCCAGCAGTTTACAGGCCACGAACTTGCCCCAGCATTTT. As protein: CASSLQATNLPQHF.

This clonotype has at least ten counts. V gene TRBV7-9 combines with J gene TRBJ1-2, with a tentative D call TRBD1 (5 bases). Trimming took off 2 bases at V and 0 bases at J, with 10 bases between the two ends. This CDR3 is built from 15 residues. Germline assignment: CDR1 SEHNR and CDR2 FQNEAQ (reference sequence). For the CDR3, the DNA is TGTGCCAGCAGCTTACTGACAGCCGCTAACTATGGCTACACCTTC. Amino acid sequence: CASSLLTAANYGYTF.

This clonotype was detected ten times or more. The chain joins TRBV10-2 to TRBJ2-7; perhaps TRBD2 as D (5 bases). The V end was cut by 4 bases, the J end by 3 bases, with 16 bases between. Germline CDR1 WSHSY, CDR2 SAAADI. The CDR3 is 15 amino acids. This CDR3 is CASSALPAGHYEQYF. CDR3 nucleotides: TGCGCCAGCAGTGCTCTTCCGGCGGGTCACTACGAGCAGTACTTC.

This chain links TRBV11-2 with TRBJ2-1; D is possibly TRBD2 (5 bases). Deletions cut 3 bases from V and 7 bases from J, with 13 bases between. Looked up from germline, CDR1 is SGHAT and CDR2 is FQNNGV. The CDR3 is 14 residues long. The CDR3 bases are TGTGCCAGCAGCTTGAGCGGAACGGGGAATGAGCAGTTCTTC. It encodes CASSLSGTGNEQFF.

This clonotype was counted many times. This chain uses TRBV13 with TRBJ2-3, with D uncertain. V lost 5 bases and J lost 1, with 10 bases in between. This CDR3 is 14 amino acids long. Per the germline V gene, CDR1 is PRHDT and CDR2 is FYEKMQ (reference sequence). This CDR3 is CASSHPRRTDTQYF. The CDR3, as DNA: TGTGCCAGCAGCCACCCCCGACGCACAGATACGCAGTATTTT.

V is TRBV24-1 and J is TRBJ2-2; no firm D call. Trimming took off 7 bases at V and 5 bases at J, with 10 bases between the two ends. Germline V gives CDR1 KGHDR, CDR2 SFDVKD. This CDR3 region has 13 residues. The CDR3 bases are TGTGCCACCAGCGAGTCAGTAACCGGGGAGCTGTTTTTT. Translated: CATSESVTGELFF.

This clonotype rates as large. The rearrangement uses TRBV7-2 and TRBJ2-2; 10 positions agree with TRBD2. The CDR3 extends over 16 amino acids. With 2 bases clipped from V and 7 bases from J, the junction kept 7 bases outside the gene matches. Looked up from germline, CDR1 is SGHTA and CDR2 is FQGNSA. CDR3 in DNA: TGTGCCAGCAGCTTACATAGCCTAGCGGGAGTCGGGGAGCTGTTTTTT. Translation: CASSLHSLAGVGELFF.

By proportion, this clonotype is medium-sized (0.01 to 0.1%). The CDR3 DNA sequence: TGCAGTGGGAACCGGGGGGGACAGGATATCGACGAGCAGTACTTC. It codes for CSGNRGGQDIDEQYF. The rearrangement uses TRBV20-1 and TRBJ2-7; D possibly uses TRBD1 or TRBD2 (8 bases each). Germline V gene lookup returns CDR1 DFQATT and CDR2 SNEGSKA (reference sequence). The CDR3 has 15 amino acids. Trimming took off 7 bases at V and 5 bases at J, with 24 bases between the two ends.

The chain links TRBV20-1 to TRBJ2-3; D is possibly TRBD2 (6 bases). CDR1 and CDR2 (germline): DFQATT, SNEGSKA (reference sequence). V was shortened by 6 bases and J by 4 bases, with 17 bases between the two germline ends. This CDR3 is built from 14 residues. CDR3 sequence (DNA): TGCAGTGCAACTACCCGGGAGAAAGCAGATACGCAGTATTTT. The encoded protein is CSATTREKADTQYF.

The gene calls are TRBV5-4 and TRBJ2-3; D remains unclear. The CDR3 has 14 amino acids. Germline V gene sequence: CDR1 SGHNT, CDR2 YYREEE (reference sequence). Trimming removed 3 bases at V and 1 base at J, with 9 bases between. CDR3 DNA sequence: TGTGCCAGCAGCTCCGAAATTGGCACAGATACGCAGTATTTT. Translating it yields CASSSEIGTDTQYF.

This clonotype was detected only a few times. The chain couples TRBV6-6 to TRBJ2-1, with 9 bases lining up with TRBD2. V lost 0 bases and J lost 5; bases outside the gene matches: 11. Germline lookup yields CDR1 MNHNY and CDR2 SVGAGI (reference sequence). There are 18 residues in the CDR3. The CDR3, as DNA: TGTGCCAGCAGTTACTCGAGGCGAGCTAGCGGGACCCACAATGAGCAGTTCTTC. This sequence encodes CASSYSRRASGTHNEQFF.

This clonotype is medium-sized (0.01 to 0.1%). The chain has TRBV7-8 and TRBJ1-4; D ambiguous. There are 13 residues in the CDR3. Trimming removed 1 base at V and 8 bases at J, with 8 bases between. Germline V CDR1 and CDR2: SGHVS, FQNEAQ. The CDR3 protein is CASSLDGMEKLFF. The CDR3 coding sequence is TGTGCCAGCAGCTTAGACGGGATGGAAAAACTGTTTTTT.

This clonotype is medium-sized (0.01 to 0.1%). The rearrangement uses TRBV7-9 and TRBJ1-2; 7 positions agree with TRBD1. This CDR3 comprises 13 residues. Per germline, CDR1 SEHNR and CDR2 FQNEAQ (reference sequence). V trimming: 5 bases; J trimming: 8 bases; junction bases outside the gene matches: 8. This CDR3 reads CASSGQEREGYTF. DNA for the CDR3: TGTGCCAGCAGCGGACAGGAAAGAGAAGGCTACACCTTC.

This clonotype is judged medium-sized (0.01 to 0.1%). CDR3 DNA: TGTGCCAGCGCACTCGGGACGGACCCCTACGAGCAGTACTTC. This codes for CASALGTDPYEQYF. The rearrangement uses TRBV18 and TRBJ2-7; tentatively, D is TRBD1 or TRBD2 (5 bases each). The CDR3 is made up of 14 amino acids. CDR1 and CDR2 from the germline V gene are KGHSH and LQKENI. V was pared by 8 bases and J by 2 bases, with 16 bases between.

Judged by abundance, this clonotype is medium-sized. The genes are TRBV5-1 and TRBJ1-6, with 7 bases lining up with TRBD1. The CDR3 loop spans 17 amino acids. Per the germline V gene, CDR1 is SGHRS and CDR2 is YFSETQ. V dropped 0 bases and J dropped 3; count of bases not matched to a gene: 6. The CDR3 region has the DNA TGCGCCAGCAGCTTGGAACAGGGGAAACACTATAATTCACCCCTCCACTTT. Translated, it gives CASSLEQGKHYNSPLHF.

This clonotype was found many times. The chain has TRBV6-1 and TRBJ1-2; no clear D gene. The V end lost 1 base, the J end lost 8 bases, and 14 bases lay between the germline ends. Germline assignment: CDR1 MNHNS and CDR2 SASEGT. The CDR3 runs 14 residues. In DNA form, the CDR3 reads TGTGCCAGCAGTGAAGTGGGCACCGCTGGGGGCTACACCTTC. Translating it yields CASSEVGTAGGYTF.

The CDR3 DNA reads TGTGCCAGCAGCCCCCGGAACTACGAGCAGTACTTC. Translating it yields CASSPRNYEQYF. The chain combines TRBV11-3 with TRBJ2-7; no clear D gene. The germline V and J ends were trimmed by 5 bases and 3 bases, with 8 bases remaining between them. Germline loops: CDR1 SGHNT, CDR2 YENEEA. The CDR3 is made up of 12 amino acids.

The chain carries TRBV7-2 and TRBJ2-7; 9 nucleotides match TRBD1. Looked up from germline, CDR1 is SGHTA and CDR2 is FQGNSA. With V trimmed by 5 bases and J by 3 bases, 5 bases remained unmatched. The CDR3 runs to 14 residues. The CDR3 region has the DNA TGTGCCAGCAGCCGACAGGGGGGGGTCTACGAGCAGTACTTC. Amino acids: CASSRQGGVYEQYF.

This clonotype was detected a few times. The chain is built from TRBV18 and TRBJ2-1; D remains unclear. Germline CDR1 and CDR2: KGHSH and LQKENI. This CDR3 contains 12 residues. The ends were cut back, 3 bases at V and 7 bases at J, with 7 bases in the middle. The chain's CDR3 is CASSPVVNEQFF. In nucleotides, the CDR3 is TGTGCCAGCTCACCTGTTGTTAATGAGCAGTTCTTC.

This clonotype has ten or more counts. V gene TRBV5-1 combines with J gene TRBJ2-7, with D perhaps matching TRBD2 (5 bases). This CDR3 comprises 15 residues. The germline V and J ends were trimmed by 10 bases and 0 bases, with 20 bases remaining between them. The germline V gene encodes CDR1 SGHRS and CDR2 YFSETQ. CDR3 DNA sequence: TGCGCCCGCAACGGAACGAGGGAGACCTCCTACGAGCAGTACTTC. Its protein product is CARNGTRETSYEQYF.